This is a list of T cell receptor beta chains from one sample in a study of T cells in Graves' hyperthyroidism and ophthalmopathy. From the multiplex PCR reads, TCRdb called clonotypes with MiXCR, one entry per CDR3 protein. Seen here are hundreds of thousands of distinct CDR3 sequences, around 14% observed once, and the top ten hold 13% to 15%. The specimen sequenced was blood. Receptors originate from a woman between 18 and 29 years old with Graves' hyperthyroidism. Each CDR3 is given with its conserved first and last residue. A D gene is named only where the DNA matches it firmly. For some rows the clone size is stated as once, few or many, or as a class when expanded; others skip it.

D	size	V	J	CDR3	DNA
TRBD2	many	TRBV7-2	TRBJ2-7	CASSLEGTRIYEQYF	TGTGCCAGCAGCTTAGAAGGGACTAGAATCTACGAGCAGTACTTC
.	many	TRBV24-1	TRBJ2-1	CATSEWTRDEQFF	TGTGCCACCAGTGAATGGACCCGTGATGAGCAGTTCTTC
.	few	TRBV5-1	TRBJ2-3	CASSLFNTDTQYF	TGCGCCAGCAGCTTGTTTAACACAGATACGCAGTATTTT
.	many	TRBV28	TRBJ2-7	CASSLGGYSYEQYF	TGTGCCAGCAGTTTAGGGGGCTACTCCTACGAGCAGTACTTC
.	many	TRBV28	TRBJ2-7	CASSWRRQPYEQYF	TGTGCCAGCAGTTGGAGAAGACAGCCCTACGAGCAGTACTTC
.	many	TRBV5-1	TRBJ2-7	CASSFTGYEQYF	TGCGCCAGCAGTTTTACAGGGTACGAGCAGTACTTC
TRBD1	.	TRBV7-3	TRBJ1-6	CASSRGQPGSPLHF	TGTGCCAGCAGCCGGGGACAGCCAGGATCACCCCTCCACTTT
TRBD2	many	TRBV11-2	TRBJ2-3	CAGRRGATRTDTQYF	TGTGCCGGGAGGCGGGGGGCGACACGCACAGATACGCAGTATTTT
.	.	TRBV6-4	TRBJ1-1	CASSDRDNTEAFF	TGTGCCAGCAGTGACCGGGACAACACTGAAGCTTTCTTT
TRBD1	once	TRBV12-3/TRBV12-4	TRBJ1-1	CASSPDRDGGTEAFF	TGTGCCAGCAGTCCGGACAGGGATGGGGGAACTGAAGCTTTCTTT
.	many	TRBV27	TRBJ1-1	CASSLDLIRGNTEAFF	TGTGCCAGCAGTTTGGATTTAATCAGGGGAAATACTGAAGCTTTCTTT
TRBD2	.	TRBV25-1	TRBJ2-1	CASSEFVGGSDEQFF	TGTGCCAGCAGTGAATTTGTTGGCGGGAGCGATGAGCAGTTCTTC
.	.	TRBV5-5	TRBJ1-4	CASSGGITNEKLFF	TGTGCCAGCAGCGGAGGGATAACTAATGAAAAACTGTTTTTT
.	.	TRBV20-1	TRBJ2-2	CSARDTGPNTGELFF	TGCAGTGCTAGGGACACGGGACCAAACACCGGGGAGCTGTTTTTT
.	many	TRBV19	TRBJ1-2	CASNGDLLANYGYTF	TGTGCCAGTAATGGAGATCTTTTAGCTAACTATGGCTACACCTTC
.	once	TRBV7-2	TRBJ2-7	CASNQAGSSYEQYF	TGTGCCAGCAACCAAGCGGGTAGTTCCTACGAGCAGTACTTC
.	few	TRBV20-1	TRBJ1-2	CSAKTGILDYGYTF	TGCAGTGCTAAAACAGGGATTTTGGACTATGGCTACACCTTC
.	many	TRBV12-3/TRBV12-4	TRBJ2-5	CASSLAKGRGETQYF	TGTGCCAGCAGTTTAGCGAAGGGTCGGGGAGAGACCCAGTACTTC
.	many	TRBV5-1	TRBJ1-1	CASMEAVNTEAFF	TGCGCCAGCATGGAGGCGGTGAACACTGAAGCTTTCTTT
.	few	TRBV19	TRBJ1-5	CASSMGRTKHNQPQHF	TGTGCCAGTAGTATGGGCAGGACCAAGCATAATCAGCCCCAGCATTTT
TRBD1	many	TRBV12-3/TRBV12-4	TRBJ1-1	CASSSLDRGSTEAFF	TGTGCCAGCAGTTCTCTGGACAGGGGATCCACTGAAGCTTTCTTT
.	.	TRBV5-6	TRBJ2-1	CATPTGERNEQFF	TGTGCCACCCCGACTGGCGAGAGGAATGAGCAGTTCTTC
.	.	TRBV19	TRBJ1-2	CANYVAGIFYGYTF	TGTGCCAACTATGTGGCAGGGATCTTCTATGGCTACACCTTC
.	many	TRBV28	TRBJ1-1	CATRMNTEAFF	TGTGCTACGAGAATGAACACTGAAGCTTTCTTT